The rows below give T cell receptor beta chains drawn from one sample of a study of CD8 T cells in ankylosing spondylitis. TCRdb re-called the 5' RACE reads with MiXCR, one entry per CDR3 protein. The sample lists about 450,000 distinct CDR3 sequences, more than 25% occurring once. What was sequenced was blood, either unsorted or a sorted T cell fraction (not recorded which). These receptors all come from a male donor with ankylosing spondylitis. The CDR3 runs from the conserved cysteine through the conserved F or W. The D gene is left open where the match is weak. Where a row states a size, it is once, few, many or the class of an expanded clone; other rows omit it.

J gene: TRBJ2-7
V gene: TRBV19
D gene: .
clone size: few
CDR3 DNA: TGTGCCGCCTCCCCGCGGGGTGGAACCTACGAGCAGTACTTC
CDR3 protein: CAASPRGGTYEQYF

J gene: TRBJ2-1
V gene: TRBV7-8
D gene: TRBD2
clone size: few
CDR3 DNA: TGTGCCAGCAGCGGAAGCGGGGGAGAGTGGGACAATGAGCAGTTCTTC
CDR3 protein: CASSGSGGEWDNEQFF

J gene: TRBJ2-1
V gene: TRBV5-1
D gene: TRBD2
clone size: .
CDR3 DNA: TGCGCCAGCTTCCAGCGGGAGGGCGATGAGCAGTTCTTC
CDR3 protein: CASFQREGDEQFF

J gene: TRBJ1-2
V gene: TRBV6-1
D gene: .
clone size: .
CDR3 DNA: TGTGCCAGCAGACCTACCGGGACGGACTATGGCTACACCTTC
CDR3 protein: CASRPTGTDYGYTF

J gene: TRBJ2-4
V gene: TRBV6-1
D gene: .
clone size: .
CDR3 DNA: TGTGCCAGCAGTGAAGCGGGAGGAGTAGACATTCAGTACTTC
CDR3 protein: CASSEAGGVDIQYF

J gene: TRBJ2-3
V gene: TRBV20-1
D gene: TRBD2
clone size: .
CDR3 DNA: TGCAGTGCTACAGACCCGACTAGCGGGACAGATACGCAGTATTTT
CDR3 protein: CSATDPTSGTDTQYF

J gene: TRBJ1-1
V gene: TRBV13
D gene: .
clone size: few
CDR3 DNA: TGTGCCAGCAGCTTAGATCTCCGCCACACTGAAGCTTTCTTT
CDR3 protein: CASSLDLRHTEAFF

J gene: TRBJ2-1
V gene: TRBV5-1
D gene: .
clone size: few
CDR3 DNA: TGCGCCAGCAGCTTGGCCCGCCGGAACAATGAGCAGTTCTTC
CDR3 protein: CASSLARRNNEQFF

J gene: TRBJ2-6
V gene: TRBV12-3/TRBV12-4
D gene: .
clone size: .
CDR3 DNA: TGTGCCAGCAGGTCGCCGGGGCGTGGGGCCAACGTCCTGACTTTC
CDR3 protein: CASRSPGRGANVLTF

J gene: TRBJ2-4
V gene: TRBV6-2/TRBV6-3
D gene: TRBD1
clone size: .
CDR3 DNA: TGTGCCAGCAGTTACAACCGACAGGGCAAAAACATTCAGTACTTC
CDR3 protein: CASSYNRQGKNIQYF

J gene: TRBJ1-4
V gene: TRBV5-1
D gene: .
clone size: .
CDR3 DNA: TGCGCCAGCAGCTTGGGGATAAGGGCCGGTAATGAGAAACTGTTTTTT
CDR3 protein: CASSLGIRAGNEKLFF

J gene: TRBJ2-3
V gene: TRBV3-1
D gene: .
clone size: .
CDR3 DNA: TGTGCCAGCAGCCAAGGGTTAGTACAGGATACGCAGTATTTT
CDR3 protein: CASSQGLVQDTQYF

J gene: TRBJ1-1
V gene: TRBV7-8
D gene: .
clone size: few
CDR3 DNA: TGTGCCAGCAGCCAGGATCAATACACTGAAGCTTTCTTT
CDR3 protein: CASSQDQYTEAFF

J gene: TRBJ2-3
V gene: TRBV20-1
D gene: .
clone size: .
CDR3 DNA: TGCAGTGCTACCACCCCAGCGGATACGCAGTATTTT
CDR3 protein: CSATTPADTQYF

J gene: TRBJ2-3
V gene: TRBV18
D gene: .
clone size: few
CDR3 DNA: TGTGCCAGCTCACCACCCGGTCGCACAGATACGCAGTATTTT
CDR3 protein: CASSPPGRTDTQYF

J gene: TRBJ2-2
V gene: TRBV29-1
D gene: .
clone size: .
CDR3 DNA: TGCAGCGTTGCGGGACAAAACACCGGGGAGCTGTTTTTT
CDR3 protein: CSVAGQNTGELFF

J gene: TRBJ2-1
V gene: TRBV4-2
D gene: .
clone size: many
CDR3 DNA: TGTGCCAGCAGCCATTTGGGGGGCGCCTACAATGAGCAGTTCTTC
CDR3 protein: CASSHLGGAYNEQFF

J gene: TRBJ2-1
V gene: TRBV5-1
D gene: .
clone size: few
CDR3 DNA: TGCGCCAGCAGCTTCGAGGGGCCTTCCAATGAGCAGTTCTTC
CDR3 protein: CASSFEGPSNEQFF

J gene: TRBJ2-3
V gene: TRBV3-1
D gene: TRBD2
clone size: few
CDR3 DNA: TGTGCCAGCAGCCAAGCACGGGAGGGGCTGTCAGATACGCAGTATTTT
CDR3 protein: CASSQAREGLSDTQYF

J gene: TRBJ2-7
V gene: TRBV2
D gene: .
clone size: .
CDR3 DNA: TGTGCCAGCAGTACCCGGGAGCAGTACTTC
CDR3 protein: CASSTREQYF

J gene: TRBJ1-1
V gene: TRBV7-9
D gene: .
clone size: many
CDR3 DNA: TGTGCCAGCAGCTCGGTTATGAACACTGAAGCTTTCTTT
CDR3 protein: CASSSVMNTEAFF

J gene: TRBJ1-1
V gene: TRBV20-1
D gene: .
clone size: few
CDR3 DNA: TGCAGTGCCACAGATTCCTGGGACGTCTCTTACGGGTGGGCTTTCTTT
CDR3 protein: CSATDSWDVSYGWAFF

J gene: TRBJ2-3
V gene: TRBV10-3
D gene: .
clone size: .
CDR3 DNA: TGTGCCATCAGTGATGGGACGAGCACAGATACGCAGTATTTT
CDR3 protein: CAISDGTSTDTQYF